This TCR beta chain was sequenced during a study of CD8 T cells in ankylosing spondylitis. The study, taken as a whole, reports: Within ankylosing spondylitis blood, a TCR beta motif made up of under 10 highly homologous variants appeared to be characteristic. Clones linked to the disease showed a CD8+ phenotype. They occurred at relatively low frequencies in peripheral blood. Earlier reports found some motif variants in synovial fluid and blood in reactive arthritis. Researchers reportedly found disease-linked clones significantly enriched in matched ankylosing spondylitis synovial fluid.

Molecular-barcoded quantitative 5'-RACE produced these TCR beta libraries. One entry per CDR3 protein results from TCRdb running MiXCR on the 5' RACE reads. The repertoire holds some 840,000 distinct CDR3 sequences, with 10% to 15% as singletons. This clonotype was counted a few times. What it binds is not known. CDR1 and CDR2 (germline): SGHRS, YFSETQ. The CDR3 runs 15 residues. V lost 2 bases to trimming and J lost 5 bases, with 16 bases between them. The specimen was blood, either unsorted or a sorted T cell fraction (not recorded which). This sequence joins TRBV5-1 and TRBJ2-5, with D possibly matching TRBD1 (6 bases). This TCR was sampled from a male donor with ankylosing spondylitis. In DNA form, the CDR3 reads TGCGCCAGCAGCTTTACAGGGTTGGGTACGGAGACCCAGTACTTC. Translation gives CASSFTGLGTETQYF.